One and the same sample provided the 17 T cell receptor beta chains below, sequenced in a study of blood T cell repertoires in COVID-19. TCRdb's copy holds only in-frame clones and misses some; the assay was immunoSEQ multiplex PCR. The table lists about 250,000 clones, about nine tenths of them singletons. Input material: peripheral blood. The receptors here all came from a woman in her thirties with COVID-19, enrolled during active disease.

The CDR3 sequence is CASSVTGKYTGELFF. The CDR3 DNA reads TGTGCCAGCAGCGTGACAGGGAAGTACACCGGGGAGCTGTTTTTT. The chain links TRBV9 to TRBJ2-2, with 7 bases fitting TRBD1. This CDR3 comprises 15 residues. The germline V gene encodes CDR1 SGDLS and CDR2 YYNGEE. J gave up 3 bases and V 2 bases, and 4 bases lay outside the gene matches.

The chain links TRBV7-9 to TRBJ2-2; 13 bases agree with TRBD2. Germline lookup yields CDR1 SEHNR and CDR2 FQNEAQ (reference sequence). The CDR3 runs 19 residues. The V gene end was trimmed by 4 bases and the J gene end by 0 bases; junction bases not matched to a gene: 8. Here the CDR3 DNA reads TGTGCCAGCAGCTCCCCGGGACTAGCGGGGAGCCCGAACACCGGGGAGCTGTTTTTT. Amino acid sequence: CASSSPGLAGSPNTGELFF. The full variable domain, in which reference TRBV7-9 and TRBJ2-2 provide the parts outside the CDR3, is DTGVSQNPRHKITKRGQNVTFRCDPISEHNRLYWYRQTLGQGPEFLTYFQNEAQLEKSRLLSDRFSAERPKGSFSTLEIQRTEQGDSAMYLCASSSPGLAGSPNTGELFFGEGSRLTVL.

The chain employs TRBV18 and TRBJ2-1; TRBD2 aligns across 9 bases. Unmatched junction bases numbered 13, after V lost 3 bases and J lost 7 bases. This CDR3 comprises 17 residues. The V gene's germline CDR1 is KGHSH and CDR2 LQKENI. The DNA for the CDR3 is TGTGCCAGCTCACCTGAGACTAGCGGTCCCGGAAGGAATGAGCAGTTCTTC. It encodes CASSPETSGPGRNEQFF.

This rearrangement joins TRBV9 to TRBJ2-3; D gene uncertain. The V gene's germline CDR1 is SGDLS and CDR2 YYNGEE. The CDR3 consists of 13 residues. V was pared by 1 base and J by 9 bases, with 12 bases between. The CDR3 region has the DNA TGTGCCAGCAGCGTAAGCGCCCTAAACACGCAGTATTTT. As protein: CASSVSALNTQYF.

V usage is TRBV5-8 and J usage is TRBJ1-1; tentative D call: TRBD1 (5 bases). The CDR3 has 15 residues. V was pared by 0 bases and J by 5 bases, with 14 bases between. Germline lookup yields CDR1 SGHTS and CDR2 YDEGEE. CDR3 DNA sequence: TGTGCCAGCAGCTTGGAAGGGGCCTCGGGTACTGAAGCTTTCTTT. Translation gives CASSLEGASGTEAFF.

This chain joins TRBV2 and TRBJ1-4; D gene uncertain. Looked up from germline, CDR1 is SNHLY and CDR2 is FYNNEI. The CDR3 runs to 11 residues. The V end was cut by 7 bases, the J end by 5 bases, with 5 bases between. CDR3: CASTLNEKLFF. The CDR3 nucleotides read TGTGCCAGCACCCTAAATGAAAAACTGTTTTTT.

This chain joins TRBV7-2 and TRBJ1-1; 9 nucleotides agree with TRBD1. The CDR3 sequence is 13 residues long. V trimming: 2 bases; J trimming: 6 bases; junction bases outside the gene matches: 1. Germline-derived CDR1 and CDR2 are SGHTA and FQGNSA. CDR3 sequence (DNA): TGTGCCAGCAGCTTAAGACAGGGGGCTGAAGCTTTCTTT. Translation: CASSLRQGAEAFF. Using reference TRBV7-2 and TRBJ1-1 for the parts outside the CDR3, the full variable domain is GAGVSQSPSNKVTEKGKDVELRCDPISGHTALYWYRQSLGQGLEFLIYFQGNSAPDKSGLPSDRFSAERTGGSVSTLTIQRTQQEDSAVYLCASSLRQGAEAFFGQGTRLTVV.

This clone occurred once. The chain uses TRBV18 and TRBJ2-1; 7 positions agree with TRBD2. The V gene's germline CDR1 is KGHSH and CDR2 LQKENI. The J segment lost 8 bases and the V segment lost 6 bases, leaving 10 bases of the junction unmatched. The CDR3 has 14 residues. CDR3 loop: CASSPAGKGDEQFF. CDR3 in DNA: TGTGCCAGCTCGCCAGCGGGAAAGGGAGATGAGCAGTTCTTC.

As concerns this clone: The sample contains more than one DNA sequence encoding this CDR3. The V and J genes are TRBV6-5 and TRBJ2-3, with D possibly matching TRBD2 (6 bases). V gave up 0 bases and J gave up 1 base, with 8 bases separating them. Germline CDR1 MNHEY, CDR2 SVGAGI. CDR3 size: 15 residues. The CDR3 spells CASSYSGGGTDTQYF. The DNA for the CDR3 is TGTGCCAGCAGTTACTCAGGAGGGGGCACAGATACGCAGTATTTT.

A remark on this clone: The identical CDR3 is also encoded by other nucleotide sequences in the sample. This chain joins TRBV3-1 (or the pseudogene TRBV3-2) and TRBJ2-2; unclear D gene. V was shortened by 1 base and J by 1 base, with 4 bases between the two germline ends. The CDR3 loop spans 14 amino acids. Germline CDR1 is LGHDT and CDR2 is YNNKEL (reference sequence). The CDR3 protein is CASSQAGNTGELFF. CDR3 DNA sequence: TGTGCCAGCAGCCAAGCAGGGAACACCGGGGAGCTGTTTTTT.

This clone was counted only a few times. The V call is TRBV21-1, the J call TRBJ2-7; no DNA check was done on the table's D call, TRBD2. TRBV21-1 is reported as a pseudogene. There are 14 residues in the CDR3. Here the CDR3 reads CASGGLAGSYEQYV. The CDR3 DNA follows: TGTGCCAGCGGGGGACTAGCGGGGTCCTACGAGCAGTACGTC.

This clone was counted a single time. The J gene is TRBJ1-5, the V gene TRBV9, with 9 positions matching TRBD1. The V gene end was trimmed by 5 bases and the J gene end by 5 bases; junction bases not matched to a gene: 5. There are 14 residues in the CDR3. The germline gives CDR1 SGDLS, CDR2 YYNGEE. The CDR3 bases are TGTGCCAGCAGTGAACAGGGGGCGTATCAGCCCCAGCATTTT. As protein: CASSEQGAYQPQHF.

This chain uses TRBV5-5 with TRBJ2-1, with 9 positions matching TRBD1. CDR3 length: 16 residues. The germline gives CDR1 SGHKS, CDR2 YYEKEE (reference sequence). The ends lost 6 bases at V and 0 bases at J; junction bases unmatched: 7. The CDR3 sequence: CASIESTGGSYNEQFF. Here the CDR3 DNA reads TGTGCCAGCATCGAATCGACAGGGGGCTCCTACAATGAGCAGTTCTTC.

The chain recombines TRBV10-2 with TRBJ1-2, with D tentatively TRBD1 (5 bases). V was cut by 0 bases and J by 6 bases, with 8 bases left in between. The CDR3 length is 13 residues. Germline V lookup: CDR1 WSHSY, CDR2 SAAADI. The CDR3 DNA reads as TGCGCCAGCAGTGAGTCCCAGGGCCATGGCTACACCTTC. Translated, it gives CASSESQGHGYTF.

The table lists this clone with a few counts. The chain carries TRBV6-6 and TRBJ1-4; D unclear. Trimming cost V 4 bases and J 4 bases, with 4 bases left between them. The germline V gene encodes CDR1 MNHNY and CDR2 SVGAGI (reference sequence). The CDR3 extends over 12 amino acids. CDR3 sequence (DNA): TGTGCCAGCAGTTCCCTTAATGAAAAACTGTTTTTT. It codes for CASSSLNEKLFF.

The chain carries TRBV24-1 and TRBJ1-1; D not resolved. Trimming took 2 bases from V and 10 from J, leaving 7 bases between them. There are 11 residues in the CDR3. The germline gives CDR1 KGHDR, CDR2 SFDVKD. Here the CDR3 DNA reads TGTGCCACCAGTGATTCCTCGGGAGCTTTCTTT. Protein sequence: CATSDSSGAFF.

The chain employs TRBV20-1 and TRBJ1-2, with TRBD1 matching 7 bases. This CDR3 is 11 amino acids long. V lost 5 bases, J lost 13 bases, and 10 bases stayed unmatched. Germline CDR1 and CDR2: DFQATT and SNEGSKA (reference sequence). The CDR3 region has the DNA TGCAGTGCTTCCTCCCAGGGGGTTTCCACCTTC. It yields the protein CSASSQGVSTF.